Listed below are T cell receptor beta chains from one sample, sequenced in a study of monozygotic twins with inflammatory bowel disease. TCRdb processed the 5' RACE reads again and assigns one entry to each CDR3 protein, with no DNA. The table for this sample gives approximately 380,000 distinct CDR3 sequences. The sample taken for sequencing was blood. Receptors were obtained from a human donor with ulcerative colitis or Crohn's disease, or a healthy co-twin of an affected twin (not recorded which). Each CDR3 is given with its conserved first and last residue.

J gene	V gene	CDR3 protein
TRBJ1-4	TRBV7-9	CASSLAGSGGEKLFF
TRBJ2-1	TRBV11-2	CASSYLAGAPNEQFF
TRBJ2-3	TRBV7-2	CASSLPRVRTTDTQYF
TRBJ2-7	TRBV10-3	CAISFGGISYEQYF
TRBJ2-1	TRBV7-6	CASSLVRDNEQFF
TRBJ2-7	TRBV5-1	CASSPGQGVDEQYF
TRBJ1-1	TRBV9	CASTRMGGSDTEAFF
TRBJ2-7	TRBV20-1	CSASRPTSGGKRQYF
TRBJ2-2	TRBV3-1	CASSQQISGELFF
TRBJ2-7	TRBV6-1	CASSTVISGGYEQYF
TRBJ2-3	TRBV12-3/TRBV12-4	CASSPEEGTVTDTQYF
TRBJ2-2	TRBV19	CASSNIGRSVAGELFF
TRBJ2-7	TRBV5-4	CASSIIVPPGEQYF
TRBJ2-5	TRBV7-2	CASSSPVETQYF
TRBJ2-3	TRBV7-9	CASSLGVRATDTQYF
TRBJ2-3	TRBV15	CATSRVRTGLTDTQYF
TRBJ2-5	TRBV12-2	CASRLEVETQYF
TRBJ2-7	TRBV7-6	CASSSSRDTYEQYF
TRBJ1-2	TRBV4-1	CASSQDFDRPPNYGYTF
TRBJ1-4	TRBV5-1	CASSDRGRPEKLFF
TRBJ2-7	TRBV7-6	CASSLGLAVTYEQYF
TRBJ2-3	TRBV25-1	CASSEFKKGLTDTQYF
TRBJ2-2	TRBV19	CAARGNTGELFF
TRBJ2-1	TRBV11-1	CASSFPGQGAPVKDNEQFF